The 20 T cell receptor beta chains below all came from one sample that was sequenced in a study of blood T cells in healthy people across ages. PCR was performed a second time for about 6 to 11 cycles using a sample-barcoded 5' primer and a J-beta primer mix. TCRdb reanalysed the 5' RACE reads using MiXCR and keeps one entry per CDR3 protein. The sample lists fewer than 750,000 distinct CDR3 sequences; 40% to 50% were seen once. The sequencing sample was made of blood. These receptors originate from a man older than 75 in good health.

A remark on this clonotype: At one end, the junction sequence differs from germline, possibly due to a read error. This chain joins TRBV29-1 and TRBJ1-2; unclear D gene. The CDR3 is 13 residues long. CDR1 SQVTM and CDR2 ANQGSEA come from the germline V gene. CDR3 DNA sequence: TGCGGCGTTGAGCCGGAGACATTGAGTGGCTACACCTTC. As protein: CGVEPETLSGYTF.

V usage is TRBV7-9 and J usage is TRBJ2-2; D remains unclear. CDR3 size: 14 residues. V was pared by 5 bases and J by 3 bases, with 10 bases between. CDR1 is SEHNR, CDR2 FQNEAQ, per germline (reference sequence). CDR3 sequence (DNA): TGTGCCAGCAGCCGATTATCAGACACCGGGGAGCTGTTTTTT. Translating gives CASSRLSDTGELFF.

The chain employs TRBV20-1 and TRBJ2-1; D might be TRBD2 (6 bases). The CDR3 sequence is 14 residues long. V lost 7 bases to trimming and J lost 5 bases, with 18 bases between them. In germline, CDR1 is DFQATT, CDR2 SNEGSKA (reference sequence). This CDR3 reads CSVRSLASHNEQFF. CDR3 DNA sequence: TGCAGTGTCAGATCACTAGCATCACACAATGAGCAGTTCTTC.

The rearrangement joins TRBV20-1 to TRBJ2-5, with D perhaps being TRBD1 or TRBD2 (5 bases each). The J call may not be correct, given that the DNA end is closer to TRBJ2-7. Germline CDR1 reads DFQATT; CDR2 reads SNEGSKA (reference sequence). CDR3 length: 10 amino acids. This CDR3 reads CSAAGSEQYF. The CDR3 nucleotides are TGCAGTGCTGCAGGGAGCGAGCAGTACTTC.

In its sample, this clonotype is medium-sized. J is TRBJ1-2 and V is TRBV4-3; TRBD1 aligns across 9 bases. CDR1 is LGHNA, CDR2 YSLEER, per germline. CDR3 length: 18 residues. The J segment lost 9 bases and the V segment lost 0 bases, leaving 17 bases of the junction unmatched. CDR3 DNA: TGCGCCAGCAGCCAAGACCCTCTTAACCCGACAGGGGGAGGGAGCTACACCTTC. Its translation is CASSQDPLNPTGGGSYTF.

The genes are TRBV9 and TRBJ2-7, with 8 bases lining up with TRBD1. The CDR3 covers 16 residues. The trim removed 4 bases at V and 0 bases at J, leaving 9 bases unmatched. Germline CDR1 reads SGDLS; CDR2 reads YYNGEE. CDR3 amino acids: CASSPRGGQGSYEQYF. In DNA, the CDR3 is TGTGCCAGCAGCCCAAGAGGCGGACAGGGCTCCTACGAGCAGTACTTC.

The chain uses TRBV25-1 and TRBJ1-2; TRBD1 is a possible D gene (6 bases). CDR3 length equals 13 residues. Germline V gives CDR1 MGHDK, CDR2 SYGVNS. Trimming took 6 bases from V and 6 from J, leaving 14 bases between them. The CDR3, as DNA: TGTGCCAGCAGCGAACAGGGCTGGGATGGCTACACCTTC. This translates into CASSEQGWDGYTF.

J is TRBJ2-2 and V is TRBV11-2, with D possibly being TRBD1 (5 bases). The length of the CDR3 is 15 residues. V lost 5 bases and J 4 bases, leaving 14 bases between the germline ends. Germline V gene data show CDR1 as SGHAT and CDR2 as FQNNGV. The CDR3 region has the DNA TGTGCCAGCAGCCCACAGGCCCATAGCACCGGGGAGCTGTTTTTT. As protein: CASSPQAHSTGELFF. The full variable domain, rest sourced from reference TRBV11-2 and TRBJ2-2, is EAGVAQSPRYKIIEKRQSVAFWCNPISGHATLYWYQQILGQGPKLLIQFQNNGVVDDSQLPKDRFSAERLKGVDSTLKIQPAKLEDSAVYLCASSPQAHSTGELFFGEGSRLTVL.

A remark on this clonotype: A read error may account for a junction end that differs from germline. The rearrangement joins TRBV7-9 to TRBJ1-4; D possibly corresponds to TRBD1 (6 bases). Germline assignment: CDR1 SEHNR and CDR2 FQNEAQ (reference sequence). There are 17 residues in the CDR3. CDR3 nucleotides: TGTGCCAGCAGCCTAGCGAGGGGACTGGGGGCGGAGGAAAAACTGTTTTTT. Protein sequence: CASSLARGLGAEEKLFF.

The V and J genes are TRBV3-1 and TRBJ1-2, with 11 bases fitting TRBD1. The junction had 16 bases not matched to a gene; V was cut back by 0 bases and J by 4 bases. The CDR3 has 20 amino acids. In germline, CDR1 is LGHDT, CDR2 YNNKEL (reference sequence). CDR3 in amino acids: CASSQDWGGTGGPSSYGYTF. The CDR3 nucleotides are TGTGCCAGCAGCCAAGACTGGGGAGGGACAGGGGGACCTTCGAGCTATGGCTACACCTTC.

This clonotype was picked up many times. The J gene is TRBJ2-7, the V gene TRBV6-5; D is perhaps TRBD1 (6 bases). Germline V gives CDR1 MNHEY, CDR2 SVGAGI. This CDR3 spans 14 amino acids. V lost 2 bases to trimming and J lost 1 base, with 9 bases between them. The CDR3: CASSYVRGSYEQYF. CDR3 in DNA: TGTGCCAGCAGTTACGTCAGGGGATCCTACGAGCAGTACTTC.

This clonotype has only a few counts. This chain uses TRBV28 with TRBJ2-4; TRBD2 aligns across 7 bases. The junction had 14 bases not matched to a gene; V was cut back by 0 bases and J by 0 bases. Germline lookup yields CDR1 MDHEN and CDR2 SYDVKM. CDR3 length: 20 amino acids. CDR3 residues: CASSLWAGLAELKAKNIQYF. CDR3 nucleotides: TGTGCCAGCAGTTTATGGGCGGGGCTAGCGGAGTTAAAAGCCAAAAACATTCAGTACTTC.

V is TRBV2 and J is TRBJ2-5; 9 nucleotides match TRBD1. The J segment lost 1 base and the V segment lost 4 bases, leaving 4 bases of the junction unmatched. The V gene's germline CDR1 is SNHLY and CDR2 FYNNEI. The CDR3 is 15 residues long. The CDR3 region has the DNA TGTGCCAGCAGTGGCGGGACAGGGACCCAAGAGACCCAGTACTTC. Its translation: CASSGGTGTQETQYF.

V and J are TRBV7-9 and TRBJ1-2; a possible D gene is TRBD1 (6 bases). CDR1 and CDR2 (germline): SEHNR, FQNEAQ (reference sequence). Trimming took off 2 bases at V and 5 bases at J, with 18 bases between the two ends. This CDR3 spans 16 amino acids. The CDR3 is CASSLRTAGAVYGYTF. DNA of the CDR3: TGTGCCAGCAGCTTAAGGACCGCAGGGGCGGTTTATGGCTACACCTTC.

The chain recombines TRBV5-1 with TRBJ1-2, with D unresolved. V lost 0 bases and J lost 4, with 10 bases in between. This CDR3 comprises 14 residues. Germline V lookup: CDR1 SGHRS, CDR2 YFSETQ. The CDR3 nucleotides read TGCGCCAGCAGCTTGGAACAGACCCTCTATGGCTACACCTTC. It specifies CASSLEQTLYGYTF.

This rearrangement joins TRBV6-5 to TRBJ1-1; the match to TRBD1 covers 7 bases. The CDR3 is made up of 16 amino acids. The germline gives CDR1 MNHEY, CDR2 SVGAGI. The trim removed 3 bases at V and 2 bases at J, leaving 9 bases unmatched. The CDR3 region has the DNA TGTGCCAGCAGTTATATGCAGGGGGGAATCAACACTGAAGCTTTCTTT. Its translation: CASSYMQGGINTEAFF.

In its sample, this clonotype was seen once. V usage is TRBV5-1 and J usage is TRBJ1-2, with TRBD1 matching over 8 bases. Trimming removed 0 bases from V and 4 bases from J; junction bases left unmatched: 5. The germline CDR1 and CDR2 sequences are SGHRS and YFSETQ. This CDR3 comprises 15 residues. In DNA, the CDR3 is TGCGCCAGCAGCTTGGAGACAGGGGTAATCTATGGCTACACCTTC. Protein product: CASSLETGVIYGYTF. Complete variable domain (other parts from reference TRBV5-1 and TRBJ1-2): KAGVTQTPRYLIKTRGQQVTLSCSPISGHRSVSWYQQTPGQGLQFLFEYFSETQRNKGNFPGRFSGRQFSNSRSEMNVSTLELGDSALYLCASSLETGVIYGYTFGSGTRLTVV.

The chain carries TRBV28 and TRBJ1-2; D is unclear. CDR1 is MDHEN and CDR2 is SYDVKM in the germline V gene. This CDR3 comprises 12 residues. Trimming shortened V by 8 bases and J by 4 bases, and 11 bases separated the two germline ends. CDR3 loop: CASQGFGYGYTF. CDR3 bases: TGTGCCAGCCAAGGCTTTGGCTATGGCTACACCTTC.

CDR3 coding DNA: TGTGCCAGCAGCCCCCGGGAAGGGACCTCCTACGAGCAGTACTTC. It yields the protein CASSPREGTSYEQYF. The rearrangement joins TRBV9 to TRBJ2-7; D may be TRBD1 or TRBD2 (5 bases each). Germline CDR1 reads SGDLS; CDR2 reads YYNGEE. CDR3 size: 15 residues. The germline V and J ends were trimmed by 4 bases and 0 bases, with 14 bases remaining between them.

This clonotype showed up just a few times. The gene calls are TRBV11-2 and TRBJ2-5, with a possible D match to TRBD2 (5 bases). The CDR3 is 13 amino acids. V lost 3 bases to trimming and J lost 5 bases, with 10 bases between them. CDR1 and CDR2 from the germline V gene are SGHAT and FQNNGV. The CDR3: CASSFTTGETQYF. As DNA, the CDR3 is TGTGCCAGCAGCTTCACGACGGGGGAGACCCAGTACTTC.